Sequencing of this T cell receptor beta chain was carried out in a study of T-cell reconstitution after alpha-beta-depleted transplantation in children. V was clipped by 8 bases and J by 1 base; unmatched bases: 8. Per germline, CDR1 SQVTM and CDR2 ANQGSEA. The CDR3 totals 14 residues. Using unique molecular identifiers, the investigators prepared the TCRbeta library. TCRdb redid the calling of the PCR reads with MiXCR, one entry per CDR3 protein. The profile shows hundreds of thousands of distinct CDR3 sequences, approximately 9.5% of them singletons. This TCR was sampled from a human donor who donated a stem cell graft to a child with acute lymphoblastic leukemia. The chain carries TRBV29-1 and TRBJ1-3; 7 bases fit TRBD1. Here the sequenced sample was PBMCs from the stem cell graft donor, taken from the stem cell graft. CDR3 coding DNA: TGCAGCTTCCGACAGGGCGGTTCTGGAAACACCATATATTTT. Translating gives CSFRQGGSGNTIYF. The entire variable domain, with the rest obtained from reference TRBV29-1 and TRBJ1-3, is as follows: SAVISQKPSRDICQRGTSLTIQCQVDSQVTMMFWYRQQPGQSLTLIATANQGSEATYESGFVIDKFPISRPNLTFSTLTVSNMSPEDSSIYLCSFRQGGSGNTIYFGEGSWLTVV.